This entry lists 6 T cell receptor beta chains sequenced from one sample in a study of blood T cells in healthy people across ages (dated by TCRdb to about 2015). Library generation was performed with 5' RACE. The instrument was an Illumina HiSeq 2500. A second 7 to 11 cycle PCR used a sample-barcoded 5' primer and a J-beta primer mix. The raw public reads went through TCRdb reprocessing: fastp at Q25, MiXCR clone calling, in-frame beta chains kept. Each entry is one CDR3 protein sequence, shown with its most common DNA and genes. This sample comprises roughly 650,000 distinct CDR3 sequences, approximately 30% of them detected only once. About 16% of the sample belongs to the ten largest clones. The source material was blood. The receptors were sampled from an elderly woman in good health. Donor details come from another sample of the same person, matched by shared clones.

The table lists this clonotype with a few counts. The rearrangement uses TRBV5-1 and TRBJ2-3; maybe TRBD1 (5 bases). This CDR3 contains 15 residues. V was clipped by 0 bases and J by 3 bases, with 11 bases between them. The germline V gene encodes CDR1 SGHRS and CDR2 YFSETQ. The CDR3 reads CASSLEGDPTDTQYF. Written as DNA, the CDR3 is TGCGCCAGCAGCTTGGAAGGGGATCCGACAGATACGCAGTATTTT.

This clonotype was recorded at least ten times. CDR3 coding DNA: TGTGCCAGCAACAGGTTGAACACTGAAGCTTTCTTT. Translating it yields CASNRLNTEAFF. The chain is built from TRBV12-3 or TRBV12-4 and TRBJ1-1; D is possibly TRBD1 (5 bases). This CDR3 comprises 12 residues. Trimming took 7 bases from V and 0 from J, leaving 6 bases between them.

Of note for this clonotype: Being one base from a much bigger clone, this may be a read error. The V call is TRBV18, the J call TRBJ2-5; 12 nucleotides line up with TRBD2. The CDR3 runs 16 residues. CDR1 KGHSH and CDR2 LQKENI come from the germline V gene. The chain's CDR3 is CAGSPPTSGGRKTQYF. CDR3 DNA sequence: TGTGCCGGCTCACCACCAACTAGCGGGGGGAGAAAGACCCAGTACTTC.

In this sample, this clonotype turned up many times. CDR3 nucleotides: TGTGCCATCTCCCTCGCGGGCGGGTCAACCTACGAGCAGTACTTC. Protein: CAISLAGGSTYEQYF. The chain combines TRBV10-3 with TRBJ2-7; tentatively, D is TRBD2 (5 bases). Per the germline V gene, CDR1 is ENHRY and CDR2 is SYGVKD. The ends were cut back, 8 bases at V and 2 bases at J, with 19 bases in the middle. The CDR3 loop spans 15 amino acids.

This clonotype was found many times. The rearrangement joins TRBV3-1 to TRBJ1-2; D remains unclear. CDR1 and CDR2 from the germline V gene are LGHDT and YNNKEL (reference sequence). The germline V and J ends were trimmed by 1 base and 4 bases, with 7 bases remaining between them. This CDR3 is built from 13 residues. The CDR3 reads CASSQGLFYGYTF. CDR3 nucleotides: TGTGCCAGCAGCCAAGGTCTATTCTATGGCTACACCTTC. Filled out from reference TRBV3-1 and TRBJ1-2, the complete variable domain reads DTAVSQTPKYLVTQMGNDKSIKCEQNLGHDTMYWYKQDSKKFLKIMFSYNNKELIINETVPNRFSPKSPDKAHLNLHINSLELGDSAVYFCASSQGLFYGYTFGSGTRLTVV.

The chain has TRBV7-6 and TRBJ2-2, with 8 nucleotides matching TRBD1. The CDR3 totals 15 residues. Germline trimming cut 5 bases from V and 8 bases from J; bases unmatched to any gene: 10. The V gene's germline CDR1 is SGHVS and CDR2 FNYEAQ. For the CDR3, the DNA is TGTGCCAGCAGCCACCTGACAGGGGTCGAGGGGGAGCTGTTTTTT. Its translation is CASSHLTGVEGELFF.